Listed below are T cell receptor beta chains from one sample, sequenced in a study of graft-versus-host responses after intestinal transplantation. Repertoires were generated with immunoSEQ multiplex PCR, while TCRdb's copy carries only in-frame clones and drops some. The table records 60,000 to 75,000 clones, roughly 90% of them present only once. Their specific antigens are unknown. The source material was unstimulated CD8+ T cells sorted from spleen or lymph node cells, sampled before intestinal transplant. The receptor set was obtained from a human donor who received an intestinal transplant. Each CDR3 is given with its conserved first and last residue. The D gene is left open where the match is weak. Expanded clones get a size class; other rows say once, few or many, or leave the size out.

j_gene	d_gene	abundance	v_gene	CDR3nt	CDR3aa
TRBJ2-1	TRBD2	once	TRBV2	TGTGCCAGCAGGAATAGGACTAGCGGGTACAATGAGCAGTTCTTC	CASRNRTSGYNEQFF
TRBJ2-5	TRBD2	.	TRBV4-1	TGCGCCAGCAGCCGAGGGACTAGCGGGAGGGGAGAGCAAGAGACCCAGTACTTC	CASSRGTSGRGEQETQYF
TRBJ2-7	TRBD1	once	TRBV29-1	TGCAGCGTTGCGGGGGACAGGGTAGCCTACGAGCAGTACTTC	CSVAGDRVAYEQYF
TRBJ2-5	.	.	TRBV10-3	TGTGCCATCAGTCCCGGGATAACAGAGACCCAGTACTTC	CAISPGITETQYF
TRBJ1-3	.	few	TRBV7-9	TGTGCCAGCAGCCCCAGGTTATGGTTCGGCGGAAACACCATATATTTT	CASSPRLWFGGNTIYF
TRBJ2-7	TRBD1	once	TRBV11-2	TGTGCCAGCAGCTTATCTTACGAAATAGGGACAGGGGCGTACGAGCAGTACTTC	CASSLSYEIGTGAYEQYF
TRBJ2-1	TRBD1	.	TRBV9	TGTGCCAGCAGCGCAGGACAGGGCAATGAGCAGTTCTTC	CASSAGQGNEQFF
TRBJ2-1	TRBD2	.	TRBV7-9	TGTGCCAGCATACTAGCGAATGAGCAGTTCTTC	CASILANEQFF
TRBJ1-2	.	.	TRBV4-1	TGCGCCAGCAGCCAAGATACCGGAACAGAGTCTAACTATGGCTACACCTTC	CASSQDTGTESNYGYTF
TRBJ2-5	.	.	TRBV7-9	TGTGCCAGCAGCTCCCCTGCCGAGGGCAGCCAAGAGACCCAGTACTTC	CASSSPAEGSQETQYF
TRBJ2-2	TRBD1	.	TRBV5-6	TGTGCCAGCAGCTTACGTCAGGGGGCCAGGGTTAACACCGGGGAGCTGTTTTTT	CASSLRQGARVNTGELFF
TRBJ1-3	.	.	TRBV6-1	TGTGCCAGCCGGGAGTCTGGAAACACCATATATTTT	CASRESGNTIYF
TRBJ1-3	.	.	TRBV13	TGTGCCAGCAGCTTAGACAGGGACCTCGGAAACACCATATATTTT	CASSLDRDLGNTIYF
TRBJ1-1	.	.	TRBV27	TGTGCCAGCAGTTTATTAGAGGGAAGGGAGACTGAAGCTTTCTTT	CASSLLEGRETEAFF
TRBJ1-1	TRBD1	.	TRBV5-1	TGCGCCAGCAGCTTTACAGGGGGGTCGTGGGACACTGAAGCTTTCTTT	CASSFTGGSWDTEAFF
TRBJ2-5	.	.	TRBV5-4	TGTGCCAGCAGCTTCTCGGAGTCTAAAGAGACCCAGTACTTC	CASSFSESKETQYF
TRBJ1-1	.	.	TRBV29-1	TGCAGCGTTGTGTCATCGGTGGACAGAGAGATGAACACTGAAGCTTTCTTT	CSVVSSVDREMNTEAFF
TRBJ1-1	.	.	TRBV6-1	TGTGCCAGCAGTGGGGGGCGCGGGTCTGAAGCTTTCTTT	CASSGGRGSEAFF
TRBJ2-2	TRBD2	.	TRBV27	TGTGCCAGCAGTTTAGGGAGGGCCGGGGAGCTGTTTTTT	CASSLGRAGELFF
TRBJ2-5	.	.	TRBV1	TGCACCAGCAGCCAAAGGACTAGCCAAGGGTTCACCCAGTACTTC	CTSSQRTSQGFTQYF
TRBJ1-2	TRBD1	medium-sized	TRBV5-4	TGTGCCAGCAGCTTGCCGCAGGGGGCTAACTATGGCTACACCTTC	CASSLPQGANYGYTF
TRBJ2-7	TRBD2	.	TRBV29-1	TGCAGCGTTCTCTCAGGACTAGCGGGACACGAGCAGTACTTC	CSVLSGLAGHEQYF
TRBJ1-3	.	.	TRBV4-1	TGCGCCAGCAGCCAAGATCCTGGAGGAACTGGAAACACCATATATTTT	CASSQDPGGTGNTIYF
TRBJ2-1	TRBD2	.	TRBV6-5	TGTGCCAGCAGTTACTCGGGTCTAGCGGGGGCGAATGAGCAGTTCTTC	CASSYSGLAGANEQFF
TRBJ2-1	TRBD1	.	TRBV7-3	TGTGCCAGCAGCTTAATCAGGGGGCAAAGGAATGAGCAGTTCTTC	CASSLIRGQRNEQFF
TRBJ2-3	TRBD1	.	TRBV11-3	TGTGCCAGCAGCCCCAGGGGGCTGGATACGCAGTATTTT	CASSPRGLDTQYF
TRBJ2-5	.	once	TRBV6-6	TGTGCCAGCAGTACCCCGGAGGGGAGAGAGACCCAGTACTTC	CASSTPEGRETQYF